Described below is a single T cell receptor beta chain sequence and its context. The conserved final phenylalanine or tryptophan is absent from the CDR3, which likely points to a read error. The DNA is left out, because the CDR3 cannot be placed on it with certainty; the CDR3 is given as TCRdb lists it. This entry is derived from a study of blood T cell repertoires in COVID-19. In the study overall: COVID-19 samples collected from the United States, Italy and Spain covered acute and convalescent phases. Sample material is recorded as cDNA or gDNA derived from T cells, B-cell-depleted T cells, or PBMCs.

How the authors handled the data: Amplification of reference gene primers provided the estimated nucleated cell counts. Using immunoSEQ multiplex PCR, the repertoire was profiled, and TCRdb retains in-frame clones only, with some absent. The DNA gave D and trimming, while V, J and clone size come from that table. The sample has 95,000 to 100,000 clones, roughly 79% seen once. CDR1 LNHDA and CDR2 SQIVND come from the germline V gene (reference sequence). The CDR3 length is 10 residues, termini included. The source of this sequence is a man between 65 and 85 years old with acute or convalescent COVID-19. Source material: peripheral blood. The V gene is TRBV19, the J gene TRBJ1-2; the table's D call, TRBD1, was not checked against the DNA. The chain's CDR3 is CASSKRVGQP.